A selection of T cell receptor beta chains follows, all from one sample in a study of T cells in narcolepsy. Using immunoSEQ multiplex PCR, the repertoire was profiled, and TCRdb retains in-frame clones only, with some absent. The sample records some 30,000 clones, roughly 86% being singletons. What was sequenced was memory (CD45RA-) CD4+ T cells from blood. The receptors come from a human donor in good health. Each CDR3 is given with its conserved first and last residue. The D gene is left open where the match is weak. For some rows the clone size is stated as once, few or many, or as a class when expanded; others skip it.

v_call	clone_size	j_call	d_call	cdr3_nt	cdr3_aa
TRBV6-8	-	TRBJ1-6	-	TGTGCCAGCAGACGGACGGCCCCGAGGAAGTCACCCCTCCACTTT	CASRRTAPRKSPLHF
TRBV5-1	-	TRBJ2-3	TRBD2	TGCGCCAGCACTACTAGCGGACGCACAGATACGCAGTATTTT	CASTTSGRTDTQYF
TRBV10-3	-	TRBJ2-7	-	TGTGCCATCAGGAGGGACAAGGGTTCCGAGCAGTACTTC	CAIRRDKGSEQYF
TRBV6-6	-	TRBJ2-1	-	TGTGCCAGCAGCGTTCAGCATGAGCAGTTCTTC	CASSVQHEQFF
TRBV25-1	-	TRBJ2-7	-	TGTGCCAGCAGTGATCTCTGGGGGAATGAGCAGTACTTC	CASSDLWGNEQYF
TRBV4-2	-	TRBJ2-2	-	TGTGCCAGCAGCCAAGATCCCAAAGGCTACGCGAACACCGGGGAGCTGTTTTTT	CASSQDPKGYANTGELFF
TRBV7-3	-	TRBJ2-6	-	TGTGCCAGCAGCCTACAGCGGGGGGCCAACGTCCTGACTTTC	CASSLQRGANVLTF
TRBV5-6	-	TRBJ2-2	-	TGTGCCAGCAGCCCAGAAAGGGAAACGAACACCGGGGAGCTGTTTTTT	CASSPERETNTGELFF
TRBV18	-	TRBJ1-1	TRBD1	TGTGCCAGCTCGCCGGGACAGGGGAACACTGAAGCTTTCTTT	CASSPGQGNTEAFF
TRBV28	-	TRBJ1-4	TRBD1	TGTGCCAGCAGTTTATTCGACAGGGTGATGGAAAAACTGTTTTTT	CASSLFDRVMEKLFF
TRBV18	-	TRBJ2-7	-	TGTGCCAGCTCGCCCCTAGGGGTGAGTGGAGACGAGCAGTACTTC	CASSPLGVSGDEQYF
TRBV27	-	TRBJ2-1	TRBD2	TGTGCCAGCAGTCCCAACGGGGGGATTACATCTTTGGCGTTCTTC	CASSPNGGITSLAFF
TRBV19	once	TRBJ1-2	TRBD1	TGTGCCAGTAGAACATCCGGGACAGGCCTTTTTCGAGGGGGCTACACCTTC	CASRTSGTGLFRGGYTF
TRBV30	-	TRBJ1-4	TRBD1	TGTGCATCGGGACAGGGTTATGAAAAACTGTTTTTT	CASGQGYEKLFF
TRBV11-3	-	TRBJ2-3	-	TGTGCCAGCAGCTTAGGAGCTAGCACAGATACGCAGTATTTT	CASSLGASTDTQYF
TRBV28	-	TRBJ1-2	-	TGTGCCAGTAACGGGTTACTAGATGGCTACACCTTC	CASNGLLDGYTF
TRBV7-8	-	TRBJ2-5	TRBD2	TGTGCCAGCAGCTCGCTTGTGGGAGGGGAGACCCAGTACTTC	CASSSLVGGETQYF
TRBV30	medium-sized	TRBJ2-2	-	TGTGCCTGGAGTGTCCCGGACAGGGAGGGAGGAGAGCTGTTTTTT	CAWSVPDREGGELFF
TRBV18	-	TRBJ1-1	-	TGTGCCAGCTCATCGCAGGGGAACACTGAAGCTTTCTTT	CASSSQGNTEAFF
TRBV30	-	TRBJ1-2	-	TGTGCCTGGAGGGTGGGGAACTATGGCTACACCTTC	CAWRVGNYGYTF
TRBV29-1	-	TRBJ2-7	TRBD2	TGCAGCGTCACACTAGCGGGACATGGTCCCTACGAGCAGTACTTC	CSVTLAGHGPYEQYF
TRBV6-5	-	TRBJ2-7	-	TGTGCCAGCAGTCAACGTTCGTGGGGAGCCTACGAGCAGTACTTC	CASSQRSWGAYEQYF
TRBV18	-	TRBJ2-5	-	TGTGCCAGCTCACCACAGTTTTTTCGGGACCAAGAGACCCAGTACTTC	CASSPQFFRDQETQYF
TRBV15	-	TRBJ1-5	-	TGTGCCACCAGCAGAGGAGGGACAAAAAACAGCAATCAGCCCCAGCATTTT	CATSRGGTKNSNQPQHF
TRBV7-3	few	TRBJ1-6	-	TGTGCCAGCAGTCAAGCGAGGGGTTCACCCCTCCACTTT	CASSQARGSPLHF
TRBV7-6	-	TRBJ2-7	TRBD1	TGTGCCAGCAGCTCCGGGACAGGCTACGAGCAGTACTTC	CASSSGTGYEQYF
TRBV7-3	few	TRBJ2-1	TRBD2	TGTGCCAGCAGCTCACTAGCGGGGGGGCTTAATGAGCAGTTCTTC	CASSSLAGGLNEQFF
TRBV19	once	TRBJ2-2	-	TGTGCCAGTAGTATGAGCAGGACGAACACCGGGGAGCTGTTTTTT	CASSMSRTNTGELFF
TRBV5-4	-	TRBJ2-3	-	TGTGCCAGCAGCTTGGGCCCTCACACAGATACGCAGTATTTT	CASSLGPHTDTQYF
TRBV5-6	-	TRBJ1-5	-	TGTGCCAGCAGCTTCGGCAGGGAGGGTCAGCCCCAGCATTTT	CASSFGREGQPQHF
TRBV11-3	-	TRBJ2-1	TRBD2	TGTGCCAGCAGCTTCTCCGGGACTACCTACAATGAGCAGTTCTTC	CASSFSGTTYNEQFF
TRBV5-1	-	TRBJ2-3	-	TGCGCCAGCAGCTTGGACCCAGCAGCTAGCACAGATACGCAGTATTTT	CASSLDPAASTDTQYF
TRBV7-9	-	TRBJ1-2	-	TGTGCCAGCAGCACCCACGCCGCCACCCCTCATGGCTACACCTTC	CASSTHAATPHGYTF
TRBV11-1	-	TRBJ2-1	-	TGTGCCAGCAGCTACGACCGGGACACCTACAATGAGCAGTTCTTC	CASSYDRDTYNEQFF
TRBV30	once	TRBJ1-5	TRBD1	TGTGCCTGGAGTGTCGGGACAGGGGGTCAGCCCCAGCATTTT	CAWSVGTGGQPQHF
TRBV13	-	TRBJ2-1	TRBD2	TGTGCCAGCAGCGCACCGGGACTAGCGGGTGGGACTAGCTCCTACAATGAGCAGTTCTTC	CASSAPGLAGGTSSYNEQFF
TRBV11-2	-	TRBJ1-3	-	TGTGCCAGCAGCCCAATTGCCCTAAATGGAAACACCATATATTTT	CASSPIALNGNTIYF
TRBV28	-	TRBJ2-7	-	TGTGCCAGCAGTCCCAGGTTCTACGAGCAGTACTTC	CASSPRFYEQYF
TRBV7-3	few	TRBJ2-3	-	TGTGCCAGCAGCTTAGGGGGGGCACGCACAGATACGCAGTATTTT	CASSLGGARTDTQYF
TRBV7-8	-	TRBJ2-5	TRBD1	TGTGCCAGCAGCCACAGGACAGGGGCAGAGACCCAGTACTTC	CASSHRTGAETQYF
TRBV5-1	-	TRBJ2-2	-	TGCGCCAGCAGCTTTACCCCCGGGACGCCCGGGGAGCTGTTTTTT	CASSFTPGTPGELFF
TRBV9	once	TRBJ2-5	TRBD2	TGTGCCAGCAGCCCAGCGGCGGGGGGAACCGGGGGAGAGACCCAGTACTTC	CASSPAAGGTGGETQYF
TRBV30	-	TRBJ1-2	-	TGTGCCTGGAGTAACTATGGCTACACCTTC	CAWSNYGYTF
TRBV5-6	-	TRBJ1-5	TRBD1	TGTGCCAGCAGCTGGCGGACAGGGATCGGTCAGCCCCAGCATTTT	CASSWRTGIGQPQHF
TRBV20-1	-	TRBJ1-1	-	TGCAGTGCTCAAGCGAACACTGAAGCTTTCTTT	CSAQANTEAFF
TRBV5-1	-	TRBJ2-7	-	TGCGCCAGCAGCTTGGAGAGGGCTTACACCCACGAGCAGTACTTC	CASSLERAYTHEQYF
TRBV4-3	-	TRBJ1-2	-	TGCGCCAGCAGCCAAGGGACTGAGCAGGGCTACACCTTC	CASSQGTEQGYTF
TRBV5-1	-	TRBJ1-3	TRBD1	TGCGCCAGCAGCTTGGAGGGACAGGGAGATGGAAACACCATATATTTT	CASSLEGQGDGNTIYF
TRBV9	-	TRBJ2-1	-	TGTGCCAGCAGCGTAGAAGGGGTGGACCATGAGCAGTTCTTC	CASSVEGVDHEQFF
TRBV5-4	-	TRBJ2-1	TRBD2	TGTGCCAGCAGCGTAGCGAACAAATTAGCGGGAGGGTACAATGAGCAGTTCTTC	CASSVANKLAGGYNEQFF
TRBV9	once	TRBJ1-5	-	TGTGCCAGCAGCGTAGGCGGGGACAATCAGCCCCAGCATTTT	CASSVGGDNQPQHF
TRBV13	-	TRBJ2-3	-	TGTGCCAGCAGCCCCACCGGGACTAGCACAGATACGCAGTATTTT	CASSPTGTSTDTQYF
TRBV11-2	-	TRBJ1-3	-	TGTGCCAGCAGCTTAGATCGCTCTGGAAACACCATATATTTT	CASSLDRSGNTIYF
TRBV6-5	-	TRBJ1-1	TRBD1	TGTGCCAGCAGTTACTTAAACAGGGGCACTGAAGCTTTCTTT	CASSYLNRGTEAFF
TRBV6-1	-	TRBJ1-5	-	TGTGCCAGCAGGAGGAGTTCTTCGGGGCAGCCCCAGCATTTT	CASRRSSSGQPQHF
TRBV6-1	-	TRBJ2-7	-	TGTGCCAGCAGCGAAGGGTCTTACTCCTACGAGCAGTACTTC	CASSEGSYSYEQYF
TRBV6-1	-	TRBJ1-4	-	TGTGCCAGCAGCCTCCCCTCGGCGAATGAAAAACTGTTTTTT	CASSLPSANEKLFF
TRBV6-5	few	TRBJ1-2	-	TGTGCCAGCAGCAGAGGACAGAACTATGGCTACACCTTC	CASSRGQNYGYTF
TRBV7-7	-	TRBJ2-5	TRBD1	TGTGCCAGCAGCCCCGGGACAGCACCAGGGAGCCAGTACTTC	CASSPGTAPGSQYF